This T cell receptor (beta chain) originates from a study of Ad26.COV2.S vaccination and SARS-CoV-2 variants. Study as a whole: Participant was drawn from the COV1001 Ad26.COV2.S trial arm. The authors gave Ad26.COV2.S intramuscularly, either once or twice 56 days apart.

The germline V gene has CDR1 LGHDT and CDR2 YNNKEL (reference sequence). This CDR3 has 18 amino acids. Deletions cut 2 bases from V and 0 bases from J, with 17 bases between. Indicated treatment: around 19 received Ad26.COV2.S at low or high dose, single or two shots; 5 received placebo; per-sample allocation not given. All samples were drawn on day 63, counting from the first vaccine or placebo injection. Measured with immunoSEQ multiplex PCR; TCRdb has only the in-frame clones, and not every one. The sample includes approximately 500,000 clones, about 83% seen only once; the top ten take roughly 13%. Worth noting for this clone: Its specificity is not known.

Study-wide points: People given the vaccine had a wider spike-specific TCR breadth than placebo recipients did.

This clonotype was sampled from a person aged 18-65 years who received the Ad26.COV2.S COVID-19 vaccine or a placebo. The chain combines TRBV3-1 (or the pseudogene TRBV3-2) with TRBJ2-1; TRBD2 is a possible D gene (6 bases). The input for sequencing was peripheral blood, taken in a trial of Ad26.COV2.S vaccine versus placebo. The CDR3 sequence: CASSQIGWAEGSYNEQFF. CDR3 in DNA: TGTGCCAGCAGCCAAATAGGCTGGGCGGAGGGCTCCTACAATGAGCAGTTCTTC.